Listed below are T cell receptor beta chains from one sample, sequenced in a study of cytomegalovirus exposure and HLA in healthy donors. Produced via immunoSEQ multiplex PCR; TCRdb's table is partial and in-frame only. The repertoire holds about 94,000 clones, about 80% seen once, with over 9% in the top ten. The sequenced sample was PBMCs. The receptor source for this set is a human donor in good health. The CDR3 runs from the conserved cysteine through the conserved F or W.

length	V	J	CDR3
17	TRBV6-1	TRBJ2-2	CASSAYPSTADTGELFF
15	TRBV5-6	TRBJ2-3	CASSLYGFGGDTQYF
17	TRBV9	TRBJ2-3	CASSPLKAGGFFDTQYF
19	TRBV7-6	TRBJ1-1	CASSLASLWGDGGRAEAFF
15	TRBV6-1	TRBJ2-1	CASSGLAGASVEQFF
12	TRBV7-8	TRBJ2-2	CASSSRTGELFF
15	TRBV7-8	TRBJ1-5	CASSLVGLSSQPQHF
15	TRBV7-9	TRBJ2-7	CASSLGGGLSYEQYF
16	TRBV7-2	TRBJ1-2	CASSPSPLQANYGYTF
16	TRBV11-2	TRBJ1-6	CASSLGQVSYNSPLHF
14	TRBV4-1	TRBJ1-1	CASSSPTGGTEAFF
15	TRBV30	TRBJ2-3	CAWSPPGLARETQYF